These 32 T cell receptor beta chains originate from one sample sequenced in a study of precursors of human CD4 cytotoxic T cells. MiXCR was run by TCRdb on the reads, yielding one entry per CDR3 protein. The sample has several hundred distinct CDR3 sequences; 20% to 25% are singletons. Sorted CD4+ central memory, effector memory, IL-7R-high TEMRA and IL-7R-negative TEMRA cells underwent bulk UMI sequencing. Input material: memory CD4+ T cells from blood (PBMCs). The receptors were gathered from a human donor in good health.

V gene TRBV12-3 or TRBV12-4 combines with J gene TRBJ2-5; 9 positions match TRBD1. V dropped 6 bases and J dropped 4; count of bases not matched to a gene: 6. There are 14 residues in the CDR3. CDR3 sequence (DNA): TGTGCCAGCAGGGCCGGGACAGGGTTAGAGACCCAGTACTTC. It codes for CASRAGTGLETQYF.

This clonotype was detected a few times. J is TRBJ1-3 and V is TRBV9, with a weak D call TRBD1 (6 bases). V dropped 4 bases and J dropped 3 bases, with 8 bases sitting between them. The germline V gene has CDR1 SGDLS and CDR2 YYNGEE. CDR3 length equals 13 residues. The CDR3 region is CASSRGDGNTIYF. CDR3 DNA sequence: TGTGCCAGCAGCAGGGGGGATGGAAACACCATATATTTT. The entire variable domain, with the rest obtained from reference TRBV9 and TRBJ1-3, is as follows: DSGVTQTPKHLITATGQRVTLRCSPRSGDLSVYWYQQSLDQGLQFLIQYYNGEERAKGNILERFSAQQFPDLHSELNLSSLELGDSALYFCASSRGDGNTIYFGEGSWLTVV.

This clonotype was counted between two and nine times. The genes are TRBV11-2 and TRBJ2-2; 7 bases agree with TRBD1. Germline V gives CDR1 SGHAT, CDR2 FQNNGV. V gave up 4 bases and J gave up 5 bases; unmatched junction bases: 13. This CDR3 comprises 17 residues. CDR3 DNA sequence: TGTGCCAGCAGCTCCCTGGGCCGGGACAGATCTACCGGGGAGCTGTTTTTT. Its translation: CASSSLGRDRSTGELFF.

This clonotype was seen only a few times. The gene calls are TRBV7-2 and TRBJ2-7; D not resolved. Per the germline V gene, CDR1 is SGHTA and CDR2 is FQGNSA. V was shortened by 1 base and J by 7 bases, with 11 bases between the two germline ends. This CDR3 region has 13 residues. This chain's CDR3 is CASSLGVSSEQYF. In nucleotides, the CDR3 is TGTGCCAGCAGCTTAGGAGTCAGTAGTGAGCAGTACTTC.

This clonotype was found a few times. The chain is built from TRBV6-4 and TRBJ2-3; tentatively, D is TRBD2 (6 bases). CDR3 length equals 14 residues. Germline CDR1 reads MRHNA; CDR2 reads SNTAGT. The ends were cut back, 6 bases at V and 0 bases at J, with 10 bases in the middle. The CDR3 coding sequence is TGTGCCAGCAGAAGCGGGTCTAGCACAGATACGCAGTATTTT. This sequence encodes CASRSGSSTDTQYF.

This clonotype qualifies as large. The CDR3 DNA follows: TGTGCCAGCAGCAAAGTCGGGGCAGGGAAGCGAGAGACCCAGTACTTC. Translation: CASSKVGAGKRETQYF. J is TRBJ2-5 and V is TRBV21-1; the table's TRBD1 call for D was not verified on the DNA. TRBV21-1 is a pseudogene segment. The CDR3 is 16 residues long.

The chain combines TRBV20-1 with TRBJ2-1; 7 bases line up with TRBD2. Losses at the gene ends were 0 bases for V and 0 bases for J; bases not matched to a gene: 8. Germline V gene data show CDR1 as DFQATT and CDR2 as SNEGSKA (reference sequence). The CDR3 sequence is 17 residues long. CDR3 DNA: TGCAGTGCTAGAGATGACGGCGGGAGCCGCTCCTACAATGAGCAGTTCTTC. This gives the protein CSARDDGGSRSYNEQFF.

The gene calls are TRBV28 and TRBJ2-7; 11 positions agree with TRBD2. This CDR3 has 15 amino acids. The germline gives CDR1 MDHEN, CDR2 SYDVKM. With V trimmed by 5 bases and J by 2 bases, 5 bases remained unmatched. The CDR3 nucleotides read TGTGCCAGCAGTCCGGGACTAGCGGCTACCTACGAGCAGTACTTC. This encodes CASSPGLAATYEQYF.

The table lists this clonotype with a few counts. The chain joins TRBV7-9 to TRBJ2-4, with D possibly TRBD1 on 6 matching bases. Trimming removed 4 bases at V and 15 bases at J, with 19 bases between. Germline CDR1 is SEHNR and CDR2 is FQNEAQ (reference sequence). The CDR3 length is 13 residues. CDR3 in DNA: TGTGCCAGCAGCTCCAATACAGGGTCGAGTCCGTACTTC. Amino acid sequence: CASSSNTGSSPYF.

The rearrangement uses TRBV7-2 and TRBJ2-7; the D gene is possibly TRBD2 (5 bases). This CDR3 has 18 residues. Trimming pared 0 bases from V and 6 bases from J, leaving 24 bases between. Germline CDR1 is SGHTA and CDR2 is FQGNSA. CDR3 DNA: TGTGCCAGCAGCTTAGCCCCCCGGTACGGGAAATCTTTCCTCGAGCAGTACTTC. This translates into CASSLAPRYGKSFLEQYF.

The V call is TRBV19, the J call TRBJ1-2; weak D call: TRBD1 (5 bases). Trimming stripped 3 bases from V and 5 bases from J, with 19 bases between. CDR3 size: 16 residues. Germline V gene lookup returns CDR1 LNHDA and CDR2 SQIVND (reference sequence). The CDR3 protein is CASSIASRALLYGYTF. For the CDR3, the DNA is TGTGCCAGTAGTATCGCAAGCAGGGCCCTCCTTTATGGCTACACCTTC. The variable domain in full, completed from reference TRBV19 and TRBJ1-2, reads DGGITQSPKYLFRKEGQNVTLSCEQNLNHDAMYWYRQDPGQGLRLIYYSQIVNDFQKGDIAEGYSVSREKKESFPLTVTSAQKNPTAFYLCASSIASRALLYGYTFGSGTRLTVV.

The rearrangement links TRBV4-2 to TRBJ2-1; the D is unclear. Germline V CDR1 and CDR2: LGHNA, YNFKEQ. The CDR3 has 15 residues. V dropped 0 bases and J dropped 8 bases, with 14 bases sitting between them. CDR3 sequence (DNA): TGTGCCAGCAGCCAAGAGGTGGCCTCGGTCGATGAGCAGTTCTTC. It encodes CASSQEVASVDEQFF.

This clonotype came up a few times. The chain joins TRBV5-1 to TRBJ1-1; 7 nucleotides match TRBD1. The CDR3 spans 14 residues. With V trimmed by 4 bases and J by 3 bases, 6 bases remained unmatched. Germline V gene lookup returns CDR1 SGHRS and CDR2 YFSETQ. CDR3 amino acids: CASSGGQPYTEAFF. In DNA, the CDR3 is TGCGCCAGCAGCGGGGGACAGCCCTACACTGAAGCTTTCTTT.

This clonotype was recorded a few times. V and J are TRBV19 and TRBJ2-5; 7 positions match TRBD2. Trimming removed 10 bases from V and 3 bases from J; junction bases left unmatched: 8. The CDR3 consists of 13 residues. In germline, CDR1 is LNHDA, CDR2 SQIVND (reference sequence). CDR3 region: CATQARGKETQYF. CDR3 coding DNA: TGTGCCACCCAGGCGCGGGGGAAAGAGACCCAGTACTTC.

This rearrangement joins TRBV20-1 to TRBJ1-5; D is unresolved. The CDR3 sequence is 16 residues long. V shed 0 bases and J shed 0 bases, with 12 bases lying between them. The germline CDR1 and CDR2 sequences are DFQATT and SNEGSKA (reference sequence). The CDR3 DNA reads TGCAGTGCTAGAGAGGGTCGAGGGAATAGCAATCAGCCCCAGCATTTT. It translates to CSAREGRGNSNQPQHF.

This chain's CDR3 is CASSPTASPSYEQYF. The CDR3 DNA sequence: TGCGCCAGCAGCCCCACGGCCTCACCCTCCTACGAGCAGTACTTC. This chain uses TRBV5-1 with TRBJ2-7; no firm D call. CDR1 is SGHRS, CDR2 YFSETQ, per germline. Between the trimmed V and J ends, which lost 4 bases and 0 bases, there was a span of 14 bases. This CDR3 is 15 amino acids long.

This clonotype was counted between two and nine times. The rearrangement joins TRBV10-3 to TRBJ2-1; D might be TRBD1 (5 bases). From germline, CDR1 is ENHRY and CDR2 SYGVKD. The V and J ends lost 11 bases and 4 bases respectively, with 9 bases between them. The CDR3 spans 11 residues. The CDR3, as DNA: TGTGCCTCACAGGAGTACAATGAGCAGTTCTTC. This codes for CASQEYNEQFF.

This clonotype is large in the sample. The rearrangement links TRBV12-3 or TRBV12-4 to TRBJ2-2, with 13 bases matching TRBD2. The CDR3 has 16 residues. V was pared by 6 bases and J by 6 bases, with 7 bases of the junction left unmatched. CDR3 protein: CASSRGLAGLAGELFF. CDR3 DNA: TGTGCCAGCAGCCGGGGACTAGCGGGACTGGCCGGGGAGCTGTTTTTT.

This chain connects TRBV5-1 to TRBJ2-3; D unclear. The V and J ends lost 5 bases and 0 bases respectively, with 19 bases between them. The CDR3 has 17 amino acids. From germline, CDR1 is SGHRS and CDR2 YFSETQ. This chain's CDR3 is CASSRGLDRASTDTQYF. In nucleotides, the CDR3 is TGCGCCAGCAGTAGAGGCCTGGACCGAGCTAGCACAGATACGCAGTATTTT.

This clonotype was observed a few times. The rearrangement joins TRBV10-3 to TRBJ1-6, with 8 bases fitting TRBD1. The CDR3 has 17 residues. V dropped 6 bases and J dropped 9; count of bases not matched to a gene: 16. In germline, CDR1 is ENHRY, CDR2 SYGVKD. The CDR3 sequence is CAIRAGTGTNTGSPLHF. In DNA, the CDR3 is TGTGCCATCAGGGCCGGGACAGGAACGAATACTGGTTCACCCCTCCACTTT.

The chain is built from TRBV7-9 and TRBJ1-1; 7 positions match TRBD1. This CDR3 has 14 residues. V was pared by 3 bases and J by 2 bases, with 3 bases of the junction left unmatched. Germline CDR1 and CDR2: SEHNR and FQNEAQ (reference sequence). The CDR3 DNA is TGTGCCAGCAGCTTGACAGGGATAAACACTGAAGCTTTCTTT. Translation: CASSLTGINTEAFF.

A word on this clonotype: The germline gene is not matched at one end of the junction; a read error may be the cause. The CDR3 bases are TGCGCGAGCAGACCTGACATTTCCACAGATACGCAGTATTTT. Translating gives CASRPDISTDTQYF. The V call is TRBV5-1, the J call TRBJ2-3; the D is unclear. The CDR3 is 14 residues long. Germline loops: CDR1 SGHRS, CDR2 YFSETQ.

The chain combines TRBV5-1 with TRBJ2-7; the match to TRBD2 covers 7 bases. Germline-derived CDR1 and CDR2 are SGHRS and YFSETQ. CDR3 length equals 15 residues. V trimming: 4 bases; J trimming: 6 bases; junction bases outside the gene matches: 13. CDR3 coding DNA: TGCGCCAGCAGCATCGATGCCGGGAGGTATGGCGAGCAGTACTTC. It is translated as CASSIDAGRYGEQYF.

The chain couples TRBV10-3 to TRBJ1-1; tentative D call: TRBD1 (5 bases). The V end was cut by 4 bases, the J end by 5 bases, with 8 bases between. The germline V gene has CDR1 ENHRY and CDR2 SYGVKD. The CDR3 is made up of 12 amino acids. In DNA, the CDR3 is TGTGCCATCAGTGGGGCAGGGACTGAAGCTTTCTTT. Its protein is CAISGAGTEAFF.

In its sample, this clonotype ranks as large. V usage is TRBV3-1 and J usage is TRBJ2-3; D is unresolved. The germline CDR1 and CDR2 sequences are LGHDT and YNNKEL (reference sequence). The ends were cut back, 1 base at V and 12 bases at J, with 17 bases in the middle. The CDR3 spans 14 residues. The CDR3 coding sequence is TGTGCCAGCAGCCAAGGCTTATCCGGGTCGGGTCAGTATTTT. It encodes CASSQGLSGSGQYF.

This clonotype occurred a few times. J is TRBJ2-1 and V is TRBV2; TRBD1 agrees at 8 bases. The CDR3 is 16 residues long. In germline, CDR1 is SNHLY, CDR2 FYNNEI. Losses at the gene ends were 6 bases for V and 6 bases for J; bases not matched to a gene: 13. The CDR3 nucleotides are TGTGCCAGCAGCGATAGTATATTCAGGGGGCGCAATGAGCAGTTCTTC. Residues: CASSDSIFRGRNEQFF.

The CDR3 spells CSASAGVGAWETQYF. CDR3 sequence (DNA): TGCAGTGCCAGCGCAGGAGTCGGGGCATGGGAGACCCAGTACTTC. The genes are TRBV20-1 and TRBJ2-5; possibly TRBD1 or TRBD2 for D (5 bases each). The V gene lost 6 bases and the J gene lost 5 bases, with 22 bases spanning the gap. This CDR3 is 15 amino acids long. Looked up from germline, CDR1 is DFQATT and CDR2 is SNEGSKA (reference sequence).

In this sample, this clonotype turned up a few times. V and J are TRBV12-3 or TRBV12-4 and TRBJ2-1; D ambiguous. The CDR3 contains 15 residues. V was cut by 5 bases and J by 2 bases, with 13 bases left in between. CDR3 nucleotide sequence: TGTGCCAGCAGTAGGACCGGTAGGCCCTACAATGAGCAGTTCTTC. Protein: CASSRTGRPYNEQFF.

The table lists this clonotype with a few counts. The chain couples TRBV7-9 to TRBJ2-3; D may be TRBD2 (6 bases). Germline V gene data show CDR1 as SEHNR and CDR2 as FQNEAQ (reference sequence). The V gene lost 3 bases and the J gene lost 3 bases, with 16 bases spanning the gap. This CDR3 is 16 amino acids long. CDR3 sequence (DNA): TGTGCCAGCAGCTTCGGCGGGGCCTTCGAGACAGATACGCAGTATTTT. Translating gives CASSFGGAFETDTQYF.

The CDR3 sequence: CASSPRDRVTGYTF. The DNA for the CDR3 is TGTGCCAGCAGCCCCCGGGACAGGGTAACTGGCTACACCTTC. This chain connects TRBV11-2 to TRBJ1-2, with TRBD1 matching 9 bases. The CDR3 has 14 amino acids. With 5 bases clipped from V and 7 bases from J, the junction kept 8 bases outside the gene matches. Germline-derived CDR1 and CDR2 are SGHAT and FQNNGV. Together with reference TRBV11-2 and TRBJ1-2, the CDR3 gives the full variable domain: EAGVAQSPRYKIIEKRQSVAFWCNPISGHATLYWYQQILGQGPKLLIQFQNNGVVDDSQLPKDRFSAERLKGVDSTLKIQPAKLEDSAVYLCASSPRDRVTGYTFGSGTRLTVV.

This clonotype was observed a handful of times. This chain joins TRBV19 and TRBJ2-1, with D perhaps being TRBD1 or TRBD2 (5 bases each). Germline values: CDR1 LNHDA, CDR2 SQIVND (reference sequence). The CDR3 spans 16 residues. The V gene lost 10 bases and the J gene lost 1 base, with 20 bases spanning the gap. CDR3 loop: CATLAGASRSYNEQFF. Here the CDR3 DNA reads TGTGCCACACTGGCCGGGGCGAGTAGATCCTACAATGAGCAGTTCTTC.

By share, this clonotype counts as hyperexpanded. This chain joins TRBV18 and TRBJ1-2, with 9 bases matching TRBD1. CDR3 length: 16 amino acids. Germline CDR1 KGHSH, CDR2 LQKENI. The trim removed 3 bases at V and 7 bases at J, leaving 12 bases unmatched. The DNA for the CDR3 is TGTGCCAGCTCACCGCCCCCGGGACAGGGATTAGGTGGCTACACCTTC. Translating it yields CASSPPPGQGLGGYTF.